The clone carrying this T cell receptor (beta chain) came up many times. Its antigen remains unknown. Trimming shortened V by 5 bases and J by 0 bases, and 14 bases separated the two germline ends. This CDR3 region has 16 residues. Germline CDR1 reads MNHEY; CDR2 reads SVGEGT. Amplified TCR beta CDR3 regions derived from RNA transcripts. First-round RT-PCR targeting the TCR CDR3 was performed with the HTBI primer set. TCRdb redid the calling of the multiplex PCR reads with MiXCR, one entry per CDR3 protein. This sample has under 350,000 distinct CDR3 sequences; about 15% occur once, and the top ten carry less than 70%. The data derive from a study of T cells in Graves' hyperthyroidism and ophthalmopathy. Study conclusions and caveats: Median prediction lead before ophthalmopathy onset was 6.5 months with the model. Expanded thyroid clonotypes (above 0.001) were mostly also found in blood.

The J gene is TRBJ2-1, the V gene TRBV6-2 or TRBV6-3; no reliable D call. This TCR came from a woman aged 60-70 years with Graves' ophthalmopathy. Sequencing was carried out using blood. The CDR3 DNA reads as TGTGCCAGCAGTCGCCGCTGGGATAGCTCCTACAATGAGCAGTTCTTC. It is translated as CASSRRWDSSYNEQFF.